Listed here is a single T cell receptor (beta chain). The data were produced by immunoSEQ multiplex PCR, yet TCRdb's version contains in-frame clones alone and is incomplete. This table has some 120,000 clones, approximately 85% appearing once. V was pared by 1 base and J by 1 base, with 1 base of the junction left unmatched. This CDR3 is built from 15 residues. Germline CDR1 and CDR2: MDHEN and SYDVKM. Enrolment of Seattle patients took place during active infection, and they were followed longitudinally. This sample stems from a study of blood T cell repertoires in COVID-19. In the study overall: Acute-phase and convalescent COVID-19 samples originated in the United States, Italy and Spain. T cells, B-cell-depleted T cells, or PBMCs provided the cDNA or gDNA that served as material.

This chain joins TRBV28 and TRBJ1-3; 7 bases line up with TRBD1. This TCR came from a woman over 75 with COVID-19, enrolled during active disease. The sequencing sample was made of peripheral blood. The chain's CDR3 is CASSLSRGSGNTIYF. The CDR3 DNA sequence: TGTGCCAGCAGTTTATCCAGGGGGTCTGGAAACACCATATATTTT.